Shown below are 8 T cell receptor beta chains from a single sample sequenced in a study of blood T cell repertoires in COVID-19. Sequenced by immunoSEQ multiplex PCR; TCRdb stores in-frame clones only, minus some. This repertoire shows tens of thousands of clones, around 85% found once; its top ten account for nearly 4.5%. Sequencing was carried out using peripheral blood. These receptors originate from a man over 45 with active COVID-19.

By frequency in the sample, this clone is medium-sized. The chain uses TRBV19 and TRBJ2-7; D may be TRBD1 (5 bases). Germline V gene lookup returns CDR1 LNHDA and CDR2 SQIVND (reference sequence). The CDR3 length is 13 residues. Trimming left V 5 bases short and J 3 bases short, with 11 bases between. In DNA, the CDR3 is TGTGCCAGTAGTTGGGGCCGGCTCTACGAGCAGTACTTC. It codes for CASSWGRLYEQYF.

The V call is TRBV28, the J call TRBJ1-2; D call uncertain. There are 14 residues in the CDR3. The germline gives CDR1 MDHEN, CDR2 SYDVKM. Trimming took 3 bases from V and 7 from J, leaving 15 bases between them. Written as DNA, the CDR3 is TGTGCCAGCAGTTTGCCAGAACAATATCGTGGCTACACCTTC. This translates into CASSLPEQYRGYTF.

The V gene is TRBV14, the J gene TRBJ2-7; D ambiguous. V gave up 1 base and J gave up 4 bases, with 8 bases separating them. The CDR3 totals 13 residues. The germline V gene has CDR1 SGHDN and CDR2 FVKESK. CDR3 sequence (DNA): TGTGCCAGCAGCCAAGTAGAGTTTTACGAGCAGTACTTC. This codes for CASSQVEFYEQYF. Full variable domain (remainder filled in from reference TRBV14 and TRBJ2-7): EAGVTQFPSHSVIEKGQTVTLRCDPISGHDNLYWYRRVMGKEIKFLLHFVKESKQDESGMPNNRFLAERTGGTYSTLKVQPAELEDSGVYFCASSQVEFYEQYFGPGTRLTVT.

This chain connects TRBV5-4 to TRBJ1-2, with 9 bases aligning to TRBD1. The V gene end was trimmed by 3 bases and the J gene end by 4 bases; junction bases not matched to a gene: 10. This CDR3 comprises 16 residues. Germline lookup yields CDR1 SGHNT and CDR2 YYREEE (reference sequence). The CDR3 loop is CASSSGLGQGSYGYTF. The CDR3 DNA sequence: TGTGCCAGCAGCTCCGGTCTGGGACAGGGTTCCTATGGCTACACCTTC.

The chain uses TRBV6-2 or TRBV6-3 and TRBJ2-7; 9 bases line up with TRBD1. Germline V CDR1 and CDR2: MNHEY, SVGEGT. This CDR3 spans 15 amino acids. The V gene end was trimmed by 3 bases and the J gene end by 3 bases; junction bases not matched to a gene: 6. CDR3 residues: CASSYRGTGSYEQYF. Here the CDR3 DNA reads TGTGCCAGCAGTTATAGGGGGACAGGGAGCTACGAGCAGTACTTC.

This rearrangement joins TRBV5-1 to TRBJ2-1, with a possible D match to TRBD1 (6 bases). Trimming pared 3 bases from V and 0 bases from J, leaving 10 bases between. CDR3 length equals 15 residues. Per germline, CDR1 SGHRS and CDR2 YFSETQ. The CDR3 nucleotides read TGCGCCAGCAGCTCGGGACACTTCTCCTACAATGAGCAGTTCTTC. The encoded protein is CASSSGHFSYNEQFF.

V gene TRBV3-1 (or the pseudogene TRBV3-2) combines with J gene TRBJ1-3; a weak D match, TRBD1 (6 bases). This CDR3 region has 14 residues. V was shortened by 4 bases and J by 3 bases, with 10 bases between the two germline ends. CDR1 is LGHDT and CDR2 is YNNKEL in the germline V gene (reference sequence). The CDR3 spells CASSLWTDGNTIYF. The CDR3 DNA reads TGTGCCAGCAGCCTCTGGACAGATGGAAACACCATATATTTT.

The chain is built from TRBV24-1 and TRBJ2-5; D possibly corresponds to TRBD1 (5 bases). V was clipped by 1 base and J by 5 bases, with 13 bases between them. This CDR3 has 15 amino acids. Germline V lookup: CDR1 KGHDR, CDR2 SFDVKD. In nucleotides, the CDR3 is TGTGCCACCAGTGATTTCACGGCGGCAGGGGAGACCCAGTACTTC. As protein: CATSDFTAAGETQYF.